This TCR beta chain was captured in a study of human thymus T cells. The CDR3 is made up of 11 amino acids. Trimming left V 1 base short and J 3 bases short, with 4 bases between. Germline CDR1 reads DFQATT; CDR2 reads SNEGSKA (reference sequence). Produced via immunoSEQ multiplex PCR; TCRdb's table is partial and in-frame only. The sample has tens of thousands of clones, roughly 94% seen once. The material sequenced was blood. The receptor was isolated from a girl less than two years old with a congenital heart defect but otherwise immunologically healthy. The chain employs TRBV20-1 and TRBJ2-7, with D hard to call. CDR3 bases: TGCAGTGCTAGAGTGGACTACGAGCAGTACTTC. Its translation: CSARVDYEQYF.